This section outlines one T cell receptor beta chain sequence together with its context. The V gene lost 3 bases and the J gene lost 0 bases, with 11 bases spanning the gap. The CDR3 totals 15 residues. Germline V gene lookup returns CDR1 SGHNT and CDR2 YENEEA. This sample was taken from a study of blood T cell repertoires in COVID-19. Residents of about two dozen US areas, aged about 18 to 89 years, made up the participants. Repertoires were generated with immunoSEQ multiplex PCR, while TCRdb's copy carries only in-frame clones and drops some. The data show a few hundred thousand clones, 90% seen once.

This sequence was found in a woman aged 18-29 years with acute COVID-19. The chain has TRBV11-3 and TRBJ1-1; the D gene is possibly TRBD1 (6 bases). Sample: PBMCs or T cells enriched from blood (not recorded which). The CDR3 loop is CASSFGQLMNTEAFF. CDR3 nucleotide sequence: TGTGCCAGCAGCTTTGGACAGCTGATGAACACTGAAGCTTTCTTT.